This TCR beta chain was sequenced in a study of Ad26.COV2.S vaccination and SARS-CoV-2 variants. The data were produced by immunoSEQ multiplex PCR, yet TCRdb's version contains in-frame clones alone and is incomplete. Altogether 510,000 or so clones are present, around 90% being singletons, with the ten largest covering more than 10%. CDR3 length equals 14 residues. The V and J ends lost 6 bases and 5 bases respectively, with 14 bases between them. The V gene's germline CDR1 is SGHRS and CDR2 YFSETQ. Treatment given: around 19 received Ad26.COV2.S at low or high dose, single or two shots; 5 received placebo; per-sample allocation not given. At day 63 after the first vaccine or placebo injection, samples were drawn. Whole-study findings and limits: Placebo recipients showed lower spike-specific TCR breadth than vaccinees. In TCR breadth and depth analyses, total T cell responses may have been underestimated. Reported findings describe substantial breadth in spike-specific CD8+ and CD4+ T cell responses following vaccination.

This clone was picked up a small number of times. Its specificity is not known. This receptor was identified in a person aged 18 to 65 who received the Ad26.COV2.S COVID-19 vaccine or a placebo. The chain joins TRBV5-1 to TRBJ2-2; D unresolved. Sequencing used peripheral blood, obtained in a trial of Ad26.COV2.S vaccine versus placebo. CDR3 sequence (DNA): TGCGCCAGCACTAATACCGGGCCGACCGGGGAGCTGTTTTTT. The encoded protein is CASTNTGPTGELFF.